The TCR beta chain under discussion was sequenced for a study of post-analysis software for immune sequencing data. Study-wide background: Relapsing-remitting, secondary progressive and progressive-relapsing forms of multiple sclerosis all featured among disease courses.

Concerning this clonotype: Its antigen is unknown.

cDNA libraries of TCR beta carried unique molecular identifiers. Roughly 0.5 million cDNA molecules were obtained from around 0.96 to 9.9 million T cells. TCRdb re-derived calls from the PCR reads in MiXCR, one entry per CDR3 protein. The sample consists of fewer than 850,000 distinct CDR3 sequences, roughly 27% of them appearing once. The study, taken as a whole, reports: Samples from a shared batch, those prepared together, strongly co-clustered by F measure. In multiple sclerosis, normalized Chao1 diversity was significantly below that of controls.

The receptor's source is a girl aged 10-17 years with multiple sclerosis. The sequencing input was blood.

CDR3 DNA: TGTGCCAGCAGCTTAGAGGGGACTAGCGGGATCGATGAGCAGTTCTTC. It encodes CASSLEGTSGIDEQFF. The V gene is TRBV11-2, the J gene TRBJ2-1, with TRBD2 identical over 13 bases. CDR3 length equals 16 residues. V shed 0 bases, J shed 8 bases, and the junction held 4 bases outside the gene matches. Germline CDR1 reads SGHAT; CDR2 reads FQNNGV.